The present T cell receptor (beta chain) was sequenced within a study of blood T cell repertoires in COVID-19. Study-level information: From the United States, Italy and Spain came samples of acute and convalescent COVID-19.

Trimming took off 1 base at V and 0 bases at J, with 7 bases between the two ends. Looked up from germline, CDR1 is SGHVS and CDR2 is FQNEAQ. The CDR3 has 15 amino acids. TCRdb keeps only in-frame clones here, not all; method: immunoSEQ multiplex PCR. The profile covers 150,000 or so clones, with over 60% appearing a single time and about 2.9% taken by the ten largest. Participant reports of clinical history set cohort assignment. Input material: PBMCs or T cells enriched from blood (not recorded which). The TCR originated in a woman in her forties or fifties who had recovered from COVID-19. This rearrangement joins TRBV7-8 to TRBJ2-1; D is perhaps TRBD2 (5 bases). CDR3 nucleotide sequence: TGTGCCAGCAGCTTAGTACTAGGCTCCTACAATGAGCAGTTCTTC. Encoded protein: CASSLVLGSYNEQFF.